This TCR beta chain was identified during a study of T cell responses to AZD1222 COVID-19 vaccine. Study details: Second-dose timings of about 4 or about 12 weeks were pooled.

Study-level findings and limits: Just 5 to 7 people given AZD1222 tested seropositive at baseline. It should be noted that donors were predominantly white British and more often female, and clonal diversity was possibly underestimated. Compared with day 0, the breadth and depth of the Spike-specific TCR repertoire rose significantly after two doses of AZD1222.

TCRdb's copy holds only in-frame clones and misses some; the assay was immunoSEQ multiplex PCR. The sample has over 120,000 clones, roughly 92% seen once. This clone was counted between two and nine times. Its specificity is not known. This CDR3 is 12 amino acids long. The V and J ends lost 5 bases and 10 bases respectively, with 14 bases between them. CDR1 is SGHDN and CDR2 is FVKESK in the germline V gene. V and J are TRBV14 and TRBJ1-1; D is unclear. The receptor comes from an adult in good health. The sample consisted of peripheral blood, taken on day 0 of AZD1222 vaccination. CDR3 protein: CASSDASAAAFF. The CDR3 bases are TGTGCCAGCAGCGATGCATCGGCGGCAGCTTTCTTT.